Listed here are 2 T cell receptor beta chains from one sample, sequenced in a study of T-cell reconstitution after alpha-beta-depleted transplantation in children. Preparing the TCRbeta library involved the use of unique molecular identifiers. TCRdb processed the PCR reads anew with MiXCR; each CDR3 protein has one entry. The sample records around 340,000 distinct CDR3 sequences, approximately 12% being singletons. Sequenced here: PBMCs, sampled from the stem cell graft. The receptors here all came from a human donor who donated a stem cell graft to a child with Fanconi anemia.

The chain couples TRBV2 to TRBJ1-1, with no clear D. This CDR3 has 11 amino acids. Deletions cut 6 bases from V and 7 bases from J, with 9 bases between. The V gene's germline CDR1 is SNHLY and CDR2 FYNNEI. CDR3 loop: CASRVDGEAFF. The CDR3, as DNA: TGTGCCAGCAGGGTGGACGGTGAAGCTTTCTTT.

This clonotype was detected a few times. The chain couples TRBV7-9 to TRBJ1-1; D remains ambiguous. The CDR3 loop spans 13 amino acids. V lost 4 bases to trimming and J lost 4 bases, with 10 bases between them. The V gene's germline CDR1 is SEHNR and CDR2 FQNEAQ (reference sequence). Here the CDR3 reads CASSYGAGTEAFF. The CDR3 bases are TGTGCCAGCAGCTATGGTGCTGGCACTGAAGCTTTCTTT.